The 29 T cell receptor beta chains in this list originate from one sample, sequenced in a study of shared clonotypes between healthy human individuals. The table came from immunoSEQ multiplex PCR; TCRdb's copy has only in-frame clones and leaves some out. The sample carries 1.5 million to 2.5 million clones, about 95% recorded once. CD8 cells regarded as naive lacked CD45RO, were positively chosen for CCR7, and omitted terminally differentiated effector memory CD45RA+ cells. Sample: naive CD8+ T cells sorted from blood. The receptors originated from a man aged 18 to 29 in good health.

The chain joins TRBV9 to TRBJ1-2, with D possibly matching TRBD1 (5 bases). The CDR3 is 15 amino acids. V lost 0 bases and J 1 base, leaving 10 bases between the germline ends. Germline V gene lookup returns CDR1 SGDLS and CDR2 YYNGEE. The CDR3 loop reads CASSVGDGLNYGYTF. The CDR3, as DNA: TGTGCCAGCAGCGTAGGGGACGGACTTAACTATGGCTACACCTTC.

With regard to this clone: The sample contains more than one DNA sequence encoding this CDR3. CDR3 loop: CASRGLNTEAFF. The CDR3 coding sequence is TGTGCCAGTCGGGGTCTGAACACTGAAGCTTTCTTT. The chain employs TRBV7-9 and TRBJ1-1; D is unresolved. CDR3 length equals 12 residues. Looked up from germline, CDR1 is SEHNR and CDR2 is FQNEAQ (reference sequence). Trimming left V 9 bases short and J 0 bases short, with 8 bases between. The full variable domain, with the rest looked up from reference TRBV7-9 and TRBJ1-1, is DTGVSQNPRHKITKRGQNVTFRCDPISEHNRLYWYRQTLGQGPEFLTYFQNEAQLEKSRLLSDRFSAERPKGSFSTLEIQRTEQGDSAMYLCASRGLNTEAFFGQGTRLTVV.

The rearrangement uses TRBV30 and TRBJ1-2; D is unclear. The germline CDR1 and CDR2 sequences are GTSNPN and SVGIG (reference sequence). V was pared by 5 bases and J by 8 bases, with 12 bases between. CDR3 size: 11 residues. The CDR3 loop reads CAWPEGGGYTF. For the CDR3, the DNA is TGTGCCTGGCCAGAGGGCGGCGGCTACACCTTC.

This chain uses TRBV2 with TRBJ2-2, with 9 bases aligning to TRBD2. In germline, CDR1 is SNHLY, CDR2 FYNNEI. Trimming took 1 base from V and 7 from J; bases not matched to a gene: 16. The CDR3 is 19 residues long. The CDR3 sequence is CASSEGSAAGGGLDGELFF. CDR3 bases: TGTGCCAGCAGTGAAGGCAGTGCAGCGGGAGGCGGGTTGGACGGGGAGCTGTTTTTT.

This clone has only one observation. CDR3 DNA: TGTGCCAGCAGCTTATGGGACTCGAACTACAATGAGCAGTTCTTC. It encodes CASSLWDSNYNEQFF. The genes are TRBV11-2 and TRBJ2-1; D is possibly TRBD2 (6 bases). CDR1 is SGHAT, CDR2 FQNNGV, per germline. Trimming shortened V by 2 bases and J by 3 bases, and 11 bases separated the two germline ends. The CDR3 runs to 15 residues.

This chain connects TRBV29-1 to TRBJ1-1; D is undetermined. Per the germline V gene, CDR1 is SQVTM and CDR2 is ANQGSEA. This CDR3 spans 13 amino acids. CDR3 in amino acids: CQTETVSDTEAFF. CDR3 bases: TGCCAAACCGAGACGGTTTCGGACACTGAAGCTTTCTTT.

This chain links TRBV7-9 with TRBJ1-1, with D possibly being TRBD1 (6 bases). The CDR3 sequence is 17 residues long. The V and J ends lost 2 bases and 0 bases respectively, with 16 bases between them. Germline V gene data show CDR1 as SEHNR and CDR2 as FQNEAQ (reference sequence). CDR3 protein: CASSLSAGVSMNTEAFF. Here the CDR3 DNA reads TGTGCCAGCAGCTTAAGTGCAGGGGTCTCCATGAACACTGAAGCTTTCTTT.

The V and J genes are TRBV5-6 and TRBJ2-1; D ambiguous. Germline CDR1 and CDR2: SGHDT and YYEEEE. The CDR3 loop spans 13 amino acids. The V end lost 1 base, the J end lost 7 bases, and 9 bases lay between the germline ends. The CDR3 is CASSLHLLNEQFF. The CDR3, as DNA: TGTGCCAGCAGCTTGCATTTGCTAAATGAGCAGTTCTTC.

The chain is built from TRBV4-1 and TRBJ2-1; D is unresolved. CDR1 is MGHRA, CDR2 YSYEKL, per germline. The CDR3 is 13 residues long. V shed 3 bases and J shed 5 bases, with 8 bases lying between them. CDR3 sequence: CASSQFGNNEQFF. The CDR3 DNA sequence: TGCGCCAGCAGCCAGTTTGGAAACAATGAGCAGTTCTTC.

The V gene is TRBV5-6, the J gene TRBJ2-5; D gene ambiguous. The DNA end is more similar to TRBJ2-7, so the J call may be wrong. Germline V gene data show CDR1 as SGHDT and CDR2 as YYEEEE. CDR3 length: 13 amino acids. CDR3 sequence reads: CASSLYLSYEQYF. The DNA for the CDR3 is TGTGCCAGCAGCTTGTACCTCTCCTACGAGCAGTACTTC.

Regarding this clone: This same CDR3 is encoded by further DNA sequences in the sample. The V gene is TRBV28, the J gene TRBJ2-7; tentatively, D is TRBD1 (5 bases). CDR1 MDHEN and CDR2 SYDVKM come from the germline V gene. Trimming took off 3 bases at V and 4 bases at J, with 7 bases between the two ends. The CDR3 loop spans 12 amino acids. The CDR3 DNA reads as TGTGCCAGCAGTTTCGCAGGGTACGAGCAGTACTTC. Translating it yields CASSFAGYEQYF.

This clone was seen just once. This chain links TRBV7-2 with TRBJ2-3; D is undetermined. Germline V gives CDR1 SGHTA, CDR2 FQGNSA. The V gene lost 1 base and the J gene lost 2 bases, with 13 bases spanning the gap. The CDR3 is 16 amino acids. DNA of the CDR3: TGTGCCAGCAGCTTAGGGGTGTTGGGAAACACAGATACGCAGTATTTT. Translating gives CASSLGVLGNTDTQYF.

The rearrangement uses TRBV21-1 and TRBJ1-5; no DNA check was done on the table's D call, TRBD1. TRBV21-1 is noted as a pseudogene. This CDR3 region has 12 residues. This CDR3 reads CAREGVTQPQHF. The DNA for the CDR3 is TGTGCCAGGGAAGGGGTAACTCAGCCCCAGCATTTT.

J is TRBJ2-1 and V is TRBV11-2; 11 bases map to TRBD2. Germline V gene lookup returns CDR1 SGHAT and CDR2 FQNNGV. This CDR3 is built from 14 residues. Losses at the gene ends were 5 bases for V and 8 bases for J; bases not matched to a gene: 5. In DNA, the CDR3 is TGTGCCAGCAGCCCAACTAGCGGGAGACATGAGCAGTTCTTC. This gives the protein CASSPTSGRHEQFF.

CDR3 amino acids: CASMTWGGAQETQYF. The CDR3, as DNA: TGTGCCAGCATGACCTGGGGAGGAGCTCAAGAGACCCAGTACTTC. This rearrangement joins TRBV6-5 to TRBJ2-5, with a tentative D call TRBD2 (6 bases). The V end was cut by 7 bases, the J end by 2 bases, with 17 bases between. The CDR3 spans 15 residues. Germline-derived CDR1 and CDR2 are MNHEY and SVGAGI.

The CDR3 region has the DNA TGTGCCAGCAGTTACTCTTGGGGACACCTCACAGATACGCAGTATTTT. It specifies CASSYSWGHLTDTQYF. This rearrangement joins TRBV6-5 to TRBJ2-3; TRBD1 is a possible D gene (6 bases). This CDR3 has 16 residues. In germline, CDR1 is MNHEY, CDR2 SVGAGI. The V gene lost 0 bases and the J gene lost 2 bases, with 12 bases spanning the gap.

This rearrangement joins TRBV7-9 to TRBJ2-3, with unresolved D. Trimming removed 4 bases from V and 2 bases from J, with 19 bases in between. CDR3 size: 17 residues. Germline V CDR1 and CDR2: SEHNR, FQNEAQ (reference sequence). The CDR3 protein is CASSSFDSPHYTDTQYF. For the CDR3, the DNA is TGTGCCAGCAGCTCTTTTGACTCGCCCCATTACACAGATACGCAGTATTTT.

This clone was counted once. The chain recombines TRBV6-1 with TRBJ2-7, with D maybe TRBD1 (5 bases). Between the trimmed V and J ends, which lost 3 bases and 3 bases, there was a span of 15 bases. Germline CDR1 and CDR2: MNHNS and SASEGT. This CDR3 is 15 amino acids long. CDR3 sequence reads: CASSEGPTENYEQYF. The CDR3 DNA reads TGTGCCAGCAGTGAGGGGCCAACCGAGAACTACGAGCAGTACTTC.

The chain's CDR3 is CARALTGTGELFF. In nucleotides, the CDR3 is TGTGCCAGGGCCCTGACAGGCACCGGGGAGCTGTTTTTT. The chain employs TRBV2 and TRBJ2-2; TRBD1 might be the D (6 bases). The CDR3 extends over 13 amino acids. Germline V lookup: CDR1 SNHLY, CDR2 FYNNEI. V lost 9 bases and J lost 4, with 12 bases in between.

The gene calls are TRBV19 and TRBJ2-7; D is uncertain. CDR3 length: 14 residues. Germline V lookup: CDR1 LNHDA, CDR2 SQIVND (reference sequence). V was pared by 3 bases and J by 1 base, with 10 bases between. The CDR3 coding sequence is TGTGCCAGTAGTATGGCTGGGCCTTCCTACGAGCAGTACTTC. It specifies CASSMAGPSYEQYF.

The chain has TRBV4-1 and TRBJ1-3; 11 nucleotides match TRBD1. Trimming took 1 base from V and 2 from J; bases not matched to a gene: 4. Germline CDR1 and CDR2: MGHRA and YSYEKL. The CDR3 runs to 17 residues. The DNA of the CDR3 is TGCGCCAGCAGCCAAGGTCCGGGACAGGGGGCTGGAAACACCATATATTTT. Protein product: CASSQGPGQGAGNTIYF.

Concerning this clone itself: This same CDR3 is encoded by further DNA sequences in the sample. The chain links TRBV6-5 to TRBJ1-1; D is undetermined. V was shortened by 2 bases and J by 3 bases, with 7 bases between the two germline ends. This CDR3 region has 13 residues. Germline CDR1 reads MNHEY; CDR2 reads SVGAGI. The CDR3 sequence: CASSYGWDTEAFF. CDR3 nucleotides: TGTGCCAGCAGTTACGGTTGGGACACTGAAGCTTTCTTT.

The chain recombines TRBV27 with TRBJ2-4; no reliable D call. CDR1 and CDR2 from the germline V gene are MNHEY and SMNVEV (reference sequence). The CDR3 is 19 amino acids. Trimming stripped 7 bases from V and 3 bases from J, with 28 bases between. CDR3: CASTQEAATHLIGKNIQYF. For the CDR3, the DNA is TGTGCCAGCACCCAAGAGGCAGCCACCCATTTAATCGGCAAAAACATTCAGTACTTC.

The V and J genes are TRBV6-5 and TRBJ2-3; D uncertain. Germline assignment: CDR1 MNHEY and CDR2 SVGAGI. Trimming pared 6 bases from V and 0 bases from J, leaving 4 bases between. The CDR3 totals 12 residues. CDR3: CASRWSTDTQYF. The CDR3 DNA follows: TGTGCCAGCAGGTGGAGCACAGATACGCAGTATTTT.

The chain employs TRBV5-1 and TRBJ1-1, with 9 bases identical to TRBD1. The ends lost 4 bases at V and 4 bases at J; junction bases unmatched: 11. The CDR3 length is 16 residues. Germline V gene sequence: CDR1 SGHRS, CDR2 YFSETQ. The CDR3 sequence is CASSLDRGTGITEAFF. CDR3 sequence (DNA): TGCGCCAGCAGCCTAGACAGGGGGACGGGTATCACTGAAGCTTTCTTT. Together with reference TRBV5-1 and TRBJ1-1, the CDR3 gives the full variable domain: KAGVTQTPRYLIKTRGQQVTLSCSPISGHRSVSWYQQTPGQGLQFLFEYFSETQRNKGNFPGRFSGRQFSNSRSEMNVSTLELGDSALYLCASSLDRGTGITEAFFGQGTRLTVV.

The chain uses TRBV7-9 and TRBJ1-5; possibly TRBD1 for D (6 bases). Germline-derived CDR1 and CDR2 are SEHNR and FQNEAQ (reference sequence). The ends were cut back, 11 bases at V and 0 bases at J, with 14 bases in the middle. This CDR3 has 14 residues. CDR3 in amino acids: CACGQHFSNQPQHF. CDR3 DNA sequence: TGTGCCTGTGGACAGCATTTTAGCAATCAGCCCCAGCATTTT. The variable domain in full, with the rest retrieved from reference TRBV7-9 and TRBJ1-5, is DTGVSQNPRHKITKRGQNVTFRCDPISEHNRLYWYRQTLGQGPEFLTYFQNEAQLEKSRLLSDRFSAERPKGSFSTLEIQRTEQGDSAMYLCACGQHFSNQPQHFGDGTRLSIL.

This clone was seen only a few times. This rearrangement joins TRBV6-1 to TRBJ1-5; tentatively, D is TRBD1 (5 bases). This CDR3 spans 9 amino acids. Looked up from germline, CDR1 is MNHNS and CDR2 is SASEGT. Trimming stripped 11 bases from V and 9 bases from J, with 8 bases between. This CDR3 reads CAEGWPQHF. The CDR3 DNA sequence: TGTGCCGAGGGGTGGCCCCAGCATTTT.

Remarks on this clone: The same CDR3 arises from other DNA sequences in this sample as well. This chain links TRBV7-9 with TRBJ2-2; 8 nucleotides line up with TRBD2. Per germline, CDR1 SEHNR and CDR2 FQNEAQ (reference sequence). The CDR3 runs 14 residues. With V trimmed by 1 base and J by 5 bases, 0 bases remained unmatched. CDR3: CASSLVAGTGELFF. Written as DNA, the CDR3 is TGTGCCAGCAGCTTAGTAGCGGGAACCGGGGAGCTGTTTTTT.

Remarks on this clone: The same CDR3 is also encoded by other DNA sequences in this sample. The chain joins TRBV11-2 to TRBJ2-7, with 11 bases identical to TRBD2. V lost 5 bases to trimming and J lost 3 bases; unmatched junction nucleotides: 6. Germline CDR1 and CDR2: SGHAT and FQNNGV. The CDR3 extends over 15 amino acids. The DNA for the CDR3 is TGTGCCAGCAGCCTCGGGACTAGCGGCTTCTACGAGCAGTACTTC. As protein: CASSLGTSGFYEQYF.